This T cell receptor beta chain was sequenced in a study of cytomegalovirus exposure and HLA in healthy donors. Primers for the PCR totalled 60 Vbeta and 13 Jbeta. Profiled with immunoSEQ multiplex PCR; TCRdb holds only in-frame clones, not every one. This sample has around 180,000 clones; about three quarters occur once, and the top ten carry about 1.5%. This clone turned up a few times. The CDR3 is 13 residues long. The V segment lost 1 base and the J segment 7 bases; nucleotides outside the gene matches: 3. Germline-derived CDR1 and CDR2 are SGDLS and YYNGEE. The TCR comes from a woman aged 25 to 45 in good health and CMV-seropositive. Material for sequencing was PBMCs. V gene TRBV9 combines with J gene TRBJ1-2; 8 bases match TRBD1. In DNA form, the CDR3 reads TGTGCCAGCAGCGTACAGGGGGCGAGTGGCTACACCTTC. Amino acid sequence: CASSVQGASGYTF. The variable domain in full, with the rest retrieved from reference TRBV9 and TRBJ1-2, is DSGVTQTPKHLITATGQRVTLRCSPRSGDLSVYWYQQSLDQGLQFLIQYYNGEERAKGNILERFSAQQFPDLHSELNLSSLELGDSALYFCASSVQGASGYTFGSGTRLTVV.